This is a list of T cell receptor beta chains from one sample in a study of PD-L1 blockade in urothelial cancer. Profiled with immunoSEQ multiplex PCR; TCRdb holds only in-frame clones, not every one. The table includes 60,000 or so clones, approximately 81% detected once. This specimen was PBMCs, taken around atezolizumab (anti-PD-L1) treatment. The source is a man aged 65 to 85 with urothelial cancer. Both conserved end residues are part of each CDR3. The size entry is marked missing in some rows and otherwise reads once, few, many or a size class.

once	TRBJ2-1	TRBV18	CASSPPSGFEQFF
-	TRBJ1-1	TRBV11-2	CASSTGQLNTEAFF
-	TRBJ2-3	TRBV4-2	CASSFLSEVDTQYF
-	TRBJ1-1	TRBV18	CASSNHGGKNTEAFF
-	TRBJ2-5	TRBV9	CASSVVSGETQYF
once	TRBJ1-2	TRBV18	CASSRTAGNYGYTF
-	TRBJ2-7	TRBV28	CASSFASGSYEQYF
once	TRBJ2-1	TRBV2	CASSPTSGRTNEQFF
-	TRBJ2-2	TRBV2	CASSVLDTGELFF
-	TRBJ2-7	TRBV28	CASRSTGEAGYEQYF
-	TRBJ2-1	TRBV29-1	CSVGRGSEQFF
-	TRBJ2-6	TRBV10-3	CATGAGQLVSGANVLTF
-	TRBJ2-5	TRBV10-3	CAISVQGKETQYF
-	TRBJ1-1	TRBV19	CASSEGTGAEAFF
-	TRBJ1-3	TRBV28	CASRRGSSGNTIYF
-	TRBJ2-1	TRBV7-2	CASSRRGPGGEQFF
-	TRBJ1-1	TRBV7-2	CASSPGGGDTEAFF
few	TRBJ2-7	TRBV27	CASSTGKTYEQYF
-	TRBJ1-2	TRBV28	CASSLGRTYGYTF
few	TRBJ1-1	TRBV28	CASSHRGRGNTEAFF
-	TRBJ2-7	TRBV27	CARPGLHYEQYF
few	TRBJ2-1	TRBV4-2	CASSQDHGGRASSYNEQFF
-	TRBJ2-2	TRBV7-8	CASSLGGLASPGELFF
-	TRBJ1-3	TRBV2	CASSEQGLKGNTIYF
-	TRBJ2-7	TRBV9	CASSQQQGGKNEQYF
-	TRBJ2-2	TRBV7-9	CASSLDYRITGELFF
-	TRBJ2-3	TRBV5-4	CASSQVGSSDTQYF
-	TRBJ2-7	TRBV2	CASTSEGTYYSYEQYF
-	TRBJ2-2	TRBV7-2	CASSPRLWNTGELFF
-	TRBJ1-1	TRBV9	CASSVGKGEAFF
-	TRBJ1-3	TRBV6-1	CASSIQSSGNTIYF
-	TRBJ1-4	TRBV9	CASSGAFLSGSTNEKLFF
few	TRBJ1-1	TRBV6-1	CASSERGTEAFF
-	TRBJ2-7	TRBV28	CASSLSSLHEQYF
few	TRBJ1-2	TRBV2	CASSRAGGTYGYTF
-	TRBJ2-5	TRBV18	CASSPAGETQYF
-	TRBJ1-1	TRBV7-9	CASSPSRDTEAFF
-	TRBJ2-3	TRBV11-2	CASSQTGGADTQYF
-	TRBJ2-2	TRBV4-2	CASSQLLAGEPTGELFF
once	TRBJ2-7	TRBV19	CASSMEAQASYEQYF
-	TRBJ2-3	TRBV9	CASSVLAGGGTDTQYF
-	TRBJ1-2	TRBV10-2	CASRGIYRTATLFYGYTF
few	TRBJ2-7	TRBV6-1	CASSELQLEQYF
few	TRBJ2-7	TRBV11-2	CASGLTGTSGTYEQYF
-	TRBJ2-3	TRBV5-1	CASSWATRASDTQYF
few	TRBJ1-4	TRBV6-5	CASSYGGAGEKLFF
-	TRBJ2-1	TRBV6-1	CASTQASAYYNEQFF
-	TRBJ2-5	TRBV5-6	CASSSIQGETQYF
-	TRBJ2-5	TRBV4-2	CASSQATGLETQYF
-	TRBJ2-1	TRBV7-8	CASSLRGSGRIGNEQFF
few	TRBJ1-2	TRBV4-1	CASSQPYSTSNYGYTF
-	TRBJ2-3	TRBV28	CASSSTGGNSGDTQYF
few	TRBJ2-7	TRBV13	CASSLGSPGGRPEQYF
-	TRBJ1-4	TRBV18	CASSLSQGAFDEKLFF
-	TRBJ1-5	TRBV27	CASRGDRGLSQHF
-	TRBJ1-1	TRBV10-3	CAISDGQGGTEAFF
-	TRBJ2-1	TRBV7-3	CASSLRDRTAYNEQFF